This TCR beta chain was found in a study of cytomegalovirus exposure and HLA in healthy donors. For the study at large: T cells numbering around 180 million yielded 95 million to 140 million unique TCR beta sequences in an earlier analysis.

This clone has just one count. Its antigen remains unknown. The germline V and J ends were trimmed by 0 bases and 2 bases, with 9 bases remaining between them. Germline V gene sequence: CDR1 SGHRS, CDR2 YFSETQ. The CDR3 has 14 amino acids. A multiplex PCR was run with 60 Vbeta primers and 13 Jbeta primers. The data were produced by immunoSEQ multiplex PCR, yet TCRdb's version contains in-frame clones alone and is incomplete. Among 200,000 to 250,000 clones listed, more than 65% were seen once. Study conclusions and caveats: Analysis performed later found roughly 18,000 TCR beta sequences associated with HLA alleles at 0.05 false discovery rate. CMV serostatus stood as the only immune exposure information on hand.

The chain recombines TRBV5-1 with TRBJ2-7; D possibly corresponds to TRBD1 (6 bases). The origin of this receptor is a man aged 18-30 years in good health and CMV-seronegative. Sequencing input: PBMCs. The CDR3 loop is CASSLAGVPYEQYF. The DNA of the CDR3 is TGCGCCAGCAGCTTGGCAGGGGTTCCCTACGAGCAGTACTTC. Full variable domain (remainder filled in from reference TRBV5-1 and TRBJ2-7): KAGVTQTPRYLIKTRGQQVTLSCSPISGHRSVSWYQQTPGQGLQFLFEYFSETQRNKGNFPGRFSGRQFSNSRSEMNVSTLELGDSALYLCASSLAGVPYEQYFGPGTRLTVT.